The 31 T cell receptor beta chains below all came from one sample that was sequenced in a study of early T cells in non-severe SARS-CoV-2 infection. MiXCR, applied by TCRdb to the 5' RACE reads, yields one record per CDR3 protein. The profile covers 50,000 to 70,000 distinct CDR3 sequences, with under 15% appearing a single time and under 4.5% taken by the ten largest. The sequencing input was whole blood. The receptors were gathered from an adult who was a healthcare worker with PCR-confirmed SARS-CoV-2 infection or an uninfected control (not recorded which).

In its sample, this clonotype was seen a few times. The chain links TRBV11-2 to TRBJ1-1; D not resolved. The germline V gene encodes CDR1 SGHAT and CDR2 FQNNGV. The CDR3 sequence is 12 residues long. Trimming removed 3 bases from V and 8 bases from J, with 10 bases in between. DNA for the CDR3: TGTGCCAGCAGCTTTCACGCGACAGAAGCTTTCTTT. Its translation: CASSFHATEAFF. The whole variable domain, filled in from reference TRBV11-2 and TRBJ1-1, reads EAGVAQSPRYKIIEKRQSVAFWCNPISGHATLYWYQQILGQGPKLLIQFQNNGVVDDSQLPKDRFSAERLKGVDSTLKIQPAKLEDSAVYLCASSFHATEAFFGQGTRLTVV.

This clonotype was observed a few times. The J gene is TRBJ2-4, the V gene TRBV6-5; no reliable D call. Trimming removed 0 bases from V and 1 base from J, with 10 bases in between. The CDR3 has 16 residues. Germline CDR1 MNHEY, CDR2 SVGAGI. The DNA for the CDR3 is TGTGCCAGCAGTTACTCTTCAGAGAGGGCCAAAAACATTCAGTACTTC. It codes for CASSYSSERAKNIQYF.

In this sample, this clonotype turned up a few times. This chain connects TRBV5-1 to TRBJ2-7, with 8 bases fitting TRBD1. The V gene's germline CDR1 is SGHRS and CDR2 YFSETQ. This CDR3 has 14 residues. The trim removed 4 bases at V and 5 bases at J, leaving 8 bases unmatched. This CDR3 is CASSTRQGKDEQYF. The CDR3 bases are TGCGCCAGCAGCACACGACAGGGGAAGGACGAGCAGTACTTC. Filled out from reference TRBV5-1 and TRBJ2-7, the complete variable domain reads KAGVTQTPRYLIKTRGQQVTLSCSPISGHRSVSWYQQTPGQGLQFLFEYFSETQRNKGNFPGRFSGRQFSNSRSEMNVSTLELGDSALYLCASSTRQGKDEQYFGPGTRLTVT.

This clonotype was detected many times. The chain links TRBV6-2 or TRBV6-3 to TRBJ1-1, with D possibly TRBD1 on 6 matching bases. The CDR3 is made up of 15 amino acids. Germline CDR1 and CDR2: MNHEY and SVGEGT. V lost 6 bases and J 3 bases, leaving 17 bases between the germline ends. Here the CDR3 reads CASRPTGIVYTEAFF. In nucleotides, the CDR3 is TGTGCCAGCAGGCCTACAGGGATTGTGTACACTGAAGCTTTCTTT.

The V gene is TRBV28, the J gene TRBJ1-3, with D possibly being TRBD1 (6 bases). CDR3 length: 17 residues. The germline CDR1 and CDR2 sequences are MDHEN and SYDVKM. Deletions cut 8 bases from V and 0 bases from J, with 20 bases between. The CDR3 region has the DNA TGTGCCAGCGGAGTTATGGGGGCCCGGGCCTCTGGAAACACCATATATTTT. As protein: CASGVMGARASGNTIYF.

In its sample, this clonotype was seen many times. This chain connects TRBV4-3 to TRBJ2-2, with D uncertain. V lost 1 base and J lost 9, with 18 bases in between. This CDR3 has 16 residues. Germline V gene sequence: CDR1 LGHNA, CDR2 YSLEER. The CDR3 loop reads CASSQGLPVNVRELFF. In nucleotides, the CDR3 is TGCGCCAGCAGCCAAGGTCTACCGGTAAATGTACGGGAGCTGTTTTTT.

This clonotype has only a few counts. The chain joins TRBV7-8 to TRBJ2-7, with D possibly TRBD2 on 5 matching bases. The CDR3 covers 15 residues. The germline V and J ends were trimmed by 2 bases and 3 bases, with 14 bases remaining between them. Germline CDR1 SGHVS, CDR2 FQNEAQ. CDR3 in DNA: TGTGCCAGCAGCTTATCGTTTCTAGCTAACTACGAGCAGTACTTC. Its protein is CASSLSFLANYEQYF.

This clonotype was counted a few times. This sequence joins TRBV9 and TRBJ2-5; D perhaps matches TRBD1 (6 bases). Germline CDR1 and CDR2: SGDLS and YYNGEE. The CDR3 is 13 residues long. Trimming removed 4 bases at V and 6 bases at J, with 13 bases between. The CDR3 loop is CASSLEGGKTQYF. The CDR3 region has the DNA TGTGCCAGCAGCCTCGAAGGGGGAAAGACCCAGTACTTC.

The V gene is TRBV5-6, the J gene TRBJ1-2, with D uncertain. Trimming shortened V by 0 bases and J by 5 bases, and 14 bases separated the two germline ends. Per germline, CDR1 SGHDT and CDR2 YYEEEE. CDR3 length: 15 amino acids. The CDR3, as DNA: TGTGCCAGCAGCTTGGCAGGCCTCCAAGGATATGGCTACACCTTC. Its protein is CASSLAGLQGYGYTF. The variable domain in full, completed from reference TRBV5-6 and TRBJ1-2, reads DAGVTQSPTHLIKTRGQQVTLRCSPKSGHDTVSWYQQALGQGPQFIFQYYEEEERQRGNFPDRFSGHQFPNYSSELNVNALLLGDSALYLCASSLAGLQGYGYTFGSGTRLTVV.

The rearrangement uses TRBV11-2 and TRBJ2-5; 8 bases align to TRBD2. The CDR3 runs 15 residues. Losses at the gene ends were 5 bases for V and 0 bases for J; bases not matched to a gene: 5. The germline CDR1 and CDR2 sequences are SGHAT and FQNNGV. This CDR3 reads CASSPLAAYQETQYF. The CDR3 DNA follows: TGTGCCAGCAGCCCACTAGCGGCGTACCAAGAGACCCAGTACTTC.

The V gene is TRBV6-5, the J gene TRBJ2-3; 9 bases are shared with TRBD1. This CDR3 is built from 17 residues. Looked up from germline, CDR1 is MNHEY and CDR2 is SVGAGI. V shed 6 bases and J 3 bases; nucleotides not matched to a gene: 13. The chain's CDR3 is CASSSGQGLRGTDTQYF. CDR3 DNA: TGTGCCAGCAGCTCCGGACAGGGGCTACGGGGTACAGATACGCAGTATTTT.

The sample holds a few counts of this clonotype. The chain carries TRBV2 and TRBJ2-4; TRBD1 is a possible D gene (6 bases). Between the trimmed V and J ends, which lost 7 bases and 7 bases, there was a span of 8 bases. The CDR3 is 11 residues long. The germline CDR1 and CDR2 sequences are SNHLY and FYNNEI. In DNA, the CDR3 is TGTGCCAGCAAGGGGGAGAACATTCAGTACTTC. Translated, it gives CASKGENIQYF.

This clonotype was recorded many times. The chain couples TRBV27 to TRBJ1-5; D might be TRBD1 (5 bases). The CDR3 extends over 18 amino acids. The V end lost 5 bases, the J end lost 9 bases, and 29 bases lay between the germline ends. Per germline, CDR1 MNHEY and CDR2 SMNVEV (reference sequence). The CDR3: CASSPFSLTQLQGAPQHF. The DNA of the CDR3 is TGTGCCAGCAGTCCCTTCTCGCTGACTCAGTTGCAGGGAGCGCCCCAGCATTTT.

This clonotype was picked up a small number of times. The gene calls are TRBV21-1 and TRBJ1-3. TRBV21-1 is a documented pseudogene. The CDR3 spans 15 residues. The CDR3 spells CASSSNYRSGNTIYF. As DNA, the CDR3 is TGTGCCAGCAGCTCCAACTACCGTTCTGGAAACACCATATATTTT.

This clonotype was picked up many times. The CDR3 spells CSTLTGNTEAFF. Written as DNA, the CDR3 is TGCAGCACTTTGACAGGGAACACTGAAGCTTTCTTT. The J gene is TRBJ1-1, the V gene TRBV29-1, with D possibly TRBD1 on 6 matching bases. This CDR3 has 12 amino acids. V shed 8 bases and J shed 1 base, with 11 bases lying between them. CDR1 SQVTM and CDR2 ANQGSEA come from the germline V gene.

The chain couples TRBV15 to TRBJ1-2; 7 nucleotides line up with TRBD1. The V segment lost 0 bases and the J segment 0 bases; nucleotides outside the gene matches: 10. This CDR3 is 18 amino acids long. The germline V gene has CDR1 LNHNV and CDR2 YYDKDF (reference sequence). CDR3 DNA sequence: TGTGCCACCAGCAGAGATGGGGACAGCCCCAACTCTAACTATGGCTACACCTTC. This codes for CATSRDGDSPNSNYGYTF.

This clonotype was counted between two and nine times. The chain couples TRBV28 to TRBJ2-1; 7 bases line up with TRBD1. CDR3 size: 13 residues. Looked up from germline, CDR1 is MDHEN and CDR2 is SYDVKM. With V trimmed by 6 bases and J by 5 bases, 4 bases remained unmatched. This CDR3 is CASRQGIHNEQFF. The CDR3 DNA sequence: TGTGCCAGCAGACAGGGGATACACAATGAGCAGTTCTTC.

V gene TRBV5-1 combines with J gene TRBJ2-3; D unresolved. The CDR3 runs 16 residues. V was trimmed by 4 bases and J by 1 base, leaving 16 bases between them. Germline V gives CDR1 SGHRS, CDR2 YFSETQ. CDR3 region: CASSPSVTQRTDTQYF. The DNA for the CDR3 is TGCGCCAGCAGCCCGTCGGTGACACAACGCACAGATACGCAGTATTTT.

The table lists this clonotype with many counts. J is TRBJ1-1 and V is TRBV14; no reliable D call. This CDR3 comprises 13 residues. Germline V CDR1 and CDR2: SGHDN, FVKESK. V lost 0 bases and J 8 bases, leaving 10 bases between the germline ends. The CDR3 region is CASSQDGLREAFF. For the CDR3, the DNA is TGTGCCAGCAGCCAAGATGGGCTGAGGGAAGCTTTCTTT.

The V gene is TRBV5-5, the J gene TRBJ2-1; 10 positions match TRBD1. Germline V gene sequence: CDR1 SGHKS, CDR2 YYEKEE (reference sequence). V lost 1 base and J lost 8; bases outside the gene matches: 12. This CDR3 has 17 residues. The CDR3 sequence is CASSLNWGTGVPDEQFF. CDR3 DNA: TGTGCCAGCAGCTTGAATTGGGGGACAGGGGTCCCGGATGAGCAGTTCTTC.

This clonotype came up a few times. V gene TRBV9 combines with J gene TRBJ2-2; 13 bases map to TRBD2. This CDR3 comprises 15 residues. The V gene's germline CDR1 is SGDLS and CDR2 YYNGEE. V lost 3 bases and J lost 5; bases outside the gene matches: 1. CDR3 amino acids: CASSATSGGTGELFF. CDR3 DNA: TGTGCCAGCAGCGCGACTAGCGGGGGGACCGGGGAGCTGTTTTTT.

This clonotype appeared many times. CDR3 loop: CASSPQGQGAREAFF. CDR3 coding DNA: TGTGCCAGCTCACCCCAAGGACAGGGGGCAAGGGAAGCTTTCTTT. V gene TRBV18 combines with J gene TRBJ1-1; 11 bases align to TRBD1. Per germline, CDR1 KGHSH and CDR2 LQKENI. V lost 3 bases and J lost 8; bases outside the gene matches: 8. The CDR3 spans 15 residues.

CDR3 in amino acids: CASNQAGTYEQYF. The CDR3 nucleotides read TGTGCCAGCAACCAGGCGGGGACCTACGAGCAGTACTTC. The rearrangement links TRBV6-2 or TRBV6-3 to TRBJ2-7; D is possibly TRBD2 (6 bases). Germline V gives CDR1 MNHEY, CDR2 SVGEGT. Trimming took off 7 bases at V and 2 bases at J, with 12 bases between the two ends. CDR3 length: 13 residues.

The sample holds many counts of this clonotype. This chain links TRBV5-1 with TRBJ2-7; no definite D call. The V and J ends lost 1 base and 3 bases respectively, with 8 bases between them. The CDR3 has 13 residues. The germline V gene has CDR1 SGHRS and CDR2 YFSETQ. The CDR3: CASSLPDYYEQYF. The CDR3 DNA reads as TGCGCCAGCAGCTTGCCCGATTACTACGAGCAGTACTTC.

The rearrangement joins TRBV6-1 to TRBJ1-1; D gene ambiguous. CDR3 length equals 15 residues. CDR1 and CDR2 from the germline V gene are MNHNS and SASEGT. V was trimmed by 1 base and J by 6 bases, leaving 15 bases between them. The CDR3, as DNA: TGTGCCAGCAGTGAAGGGGCAGGCCTTGGCTCTGAAGCTTTCTTT. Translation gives CASSEGAGLGSEAFF.

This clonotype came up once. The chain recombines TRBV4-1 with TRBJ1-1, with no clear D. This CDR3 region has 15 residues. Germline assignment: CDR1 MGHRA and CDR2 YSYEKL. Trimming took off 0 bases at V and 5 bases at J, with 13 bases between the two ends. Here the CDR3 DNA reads TGCGCCAGCAGCCAAGAGCGTCGGGGAGGAACTGAAGCTTTCTTT. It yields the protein CASSQERRGGTEAFF.

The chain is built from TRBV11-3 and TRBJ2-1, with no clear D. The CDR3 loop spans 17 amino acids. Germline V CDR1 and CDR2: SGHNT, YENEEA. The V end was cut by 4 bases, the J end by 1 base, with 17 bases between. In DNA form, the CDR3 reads TGTGCCAGCAGCTCCCGCCTCGGCCAGTGGTCCTACAATGAGCAGTTCTTC. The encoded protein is CASSSRLGQWSYNEQFF.

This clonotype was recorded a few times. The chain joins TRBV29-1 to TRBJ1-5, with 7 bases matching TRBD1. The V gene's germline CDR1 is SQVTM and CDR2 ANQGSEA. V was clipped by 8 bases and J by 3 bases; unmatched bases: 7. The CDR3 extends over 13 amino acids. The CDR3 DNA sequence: TGCAGCATTGGGACAGTCCTCAATCAGCCCCAGCATTTT. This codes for CSIGTVLNQPQHF.

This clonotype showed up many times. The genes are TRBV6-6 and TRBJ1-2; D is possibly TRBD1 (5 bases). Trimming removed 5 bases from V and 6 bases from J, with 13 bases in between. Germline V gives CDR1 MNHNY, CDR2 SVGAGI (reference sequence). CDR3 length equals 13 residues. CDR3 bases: TGTGCCAGCAGTCCAGGGAATAGGAATGGCTACACCTTC. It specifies CASSPGNRNGYTF.

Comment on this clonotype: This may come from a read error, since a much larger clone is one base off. The CDR3 nucleotides read TGCAGTGCTAGAACAGGGGTCAGGGACAATGAGCAGTTCTTC. Encoded protein: CSARTGVRDNEQFF. The chain is built from TRBV20-1 and TRBJ2-1; TRBD1 aligns across 7 bases. This CDR3 is built from 14 residues. Germline CDR1 DFQATT, CDR2 SNEGSKA (reference sequence). Germline trimming cut 2 bases from V and 5 bases from J; bases unmatched to any gene: 6.

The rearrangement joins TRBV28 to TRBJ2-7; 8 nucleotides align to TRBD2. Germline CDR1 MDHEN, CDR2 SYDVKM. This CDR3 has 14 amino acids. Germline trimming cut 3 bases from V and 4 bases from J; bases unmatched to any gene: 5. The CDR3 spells CASSFPGRGYEQYF. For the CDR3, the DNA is TGTGCCAGCAGTTTCCCCGGGAGGGGATACGAGCAGTACTTC.